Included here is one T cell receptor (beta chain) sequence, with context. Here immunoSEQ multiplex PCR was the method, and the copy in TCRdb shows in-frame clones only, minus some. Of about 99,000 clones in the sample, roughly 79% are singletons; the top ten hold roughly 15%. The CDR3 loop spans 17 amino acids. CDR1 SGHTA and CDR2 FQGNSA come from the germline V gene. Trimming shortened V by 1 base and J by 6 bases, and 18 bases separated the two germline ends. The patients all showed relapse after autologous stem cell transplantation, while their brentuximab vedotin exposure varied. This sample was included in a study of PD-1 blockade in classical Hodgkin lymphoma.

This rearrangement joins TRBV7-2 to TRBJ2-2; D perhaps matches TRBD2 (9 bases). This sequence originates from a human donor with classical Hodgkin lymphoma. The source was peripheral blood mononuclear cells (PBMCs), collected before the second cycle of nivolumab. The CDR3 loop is CASSLVGTGGRAGELFF. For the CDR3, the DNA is TGTGCCAGCAGCTTAGTGGGGACAGGCGGGAGGGCCGGGGAGCTGTTTTTT. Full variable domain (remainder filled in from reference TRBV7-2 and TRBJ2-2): GAGVSQSPSNKVTEKGKDVELRCDPISGHTALYWYRQSLGQGLEFLIYFQGNSAPDKSGLPSDRFSAERTGGSVSTLTIQRTQQEDSAVYLCASSLVGTGGRAGELFFGEGSRLTVL.